The T cell receptor (beta chain) under discussion was sequenced for a study of OX40 agonist ivuxolimab in advanced cancers. Background on the whole study: Ivuxolimab was an agonistic, fully human IgG2 monoclonal antibody directed against OX40 (CD134), a costimulatory receptor. Intravenous ivuxolimab was administered to patients every 2 weeks at six dose levels: 0.01, 0.1, 0.3, 1.5, 3 and 10 mg/kg. Of the roughly 51 patients in dose escalation, some 20 had hepatocellular carcinoma, around 15 had melanoma, 9 had renal cell carcinoma and 9 had head and neck cancer. The dose-escalation cohort was almost 85% male with a mean age of about 60 years, ranging from roughly 20 to 80. Prior anti-PD-1, anti-PD-L1 or anti-CTLA-4 therapy was permitted, and 30% to 45% of dose-escalation patients had received checkpoint inhibitors. Partial responses were achieved by three dose-escalation patients, of whom one had hepatocellular carcinoma and two had cutaneous melanoma. The purpose of peripheral TCRbeta sequencing was to test whether ivuxolimab changed TCR sequence diversity and led to clonal T-cell expansion. The monotherapy dose-escalation portion (N ≈ 55 patients) of the phase I ivuxolimab trial is reported in the paper. What the study reported, not specific to this receptor: In partial responders in the 0.1-3.0 mg/kg groups, normalized peripheral clonal expansion was found to be among the lowest, especially among CD8+ T cells. Low levels of normalized T-cell clonal expansion were also shown by some nonresponding patients. After ivuxolimab, expanded clones were on average more numerous among CD8+ T cells than among CD4+ T cells. At doses of 0.1 to 3.0 mg/kg, clonal expansion of both CD4+ and CD8+ T cells in blood was seen between baseline and week 6. The antigen specificity of the peripheral T cells that underwent clonal expansion was not determined.

Relative to germline, V is missing 1 base and J is missing 8 bases, with 5 bases of the junction outside any gene match. The CDR3 holds 14 amino acids from the cysteine to the phenylalanine. Of the read, only the CDR3 DNA is kept; its 42 bases are in frame from base 1. The germline V gene specifies MDHEN as CDR1 and SYDVKM as CDR2. In the case of this clone: Its antigen has not been determined. Per-base quality was not reported, and no clone a single base away is much larger than it.

Patients with autoimmune disease history or receiving systemic immunosuppression were excluded from the trial. In every dose cohort, peripheral blood was drawn for TCR sequencing at baseline, cycle 4 day 1, and cycle 7 day 1. Samples were obtained from an open-label, multicenter, first-in-human phase I dose-escalation trial of ivuxolimab. The trial enrolled adults with locally advanced or metastatic head and neck squamous cell, hepatocellular, melanoma or renal cell carcinoma. CD4+ and CD8+ T cells were sorted separately from peripheral blood before TCR sequencing. To sequence the TCRbeta CDR3 region, genomic DNA was isolated from the sorted cells. TCRbeta CDR3 regions were sequenced using the immunoSEQ Assay. Entries here come from immuneACCESS through TCRdb and include only in-frame sequences with V and J called. Some clones fail to appear in such tables; in the studies checked, an unresolved V gene covers under half of the shortfall, and the cause of the remainder is unknown. The sample yields over 55,000 clones; over 80% were counted once. The ten largest clones represent 3% to 4% of the sample.

This sample comprised CD4+ or CD8+ T cells sorted from blood, obtained in a trial of the OX40 agonist ivuxolimab. Here the chain combines TRBV28 and TRBJ2-1, with TRBD1 matching 7 junction bases. The sequence was obtained from an adult with an advanced solid tumor such as melanoma, head and neck, liver or kidney cancer. The CDR3 in this case is CASSLYRGTDEQFF. The DNA is as follows: TGTGCCAGCAGTTTATACAGGGGTACAGATGAGCAGTTCTTC.